Following are 27 T cell receptor beta chains from one sample sequenced in a study of blood T cell repertoires in COVID-19. Sequencing used immunoSEQ multiplex PCR; TCRdb keeps in-frame clones, though not all of them. The data show a few hundred thousand clones, nearly 90% seen once. Material for sequencing was PBMCs or T cells enriched from blood (not recorded which). The receptors stem from a woman between 18 and 29 years old with acute COVID-19.

The gene calls are TRBV2 and TRBJ1-2; no definite D call. This CDR3 comprises 14 residues. The germline CDR1 and CDR2 sequences are SNHLY and FYNNEI. Trimming removed 8 bases at V and 6 bases at J, with 19 bases between. The CDR3 reads CASRNRLLLDGYTF. The CDR3 DNA is TGTGCCAGCCGAAATAGGCTCCTCCTAGATGGCTACACCTTC.

This clone appeared once. The chain employs TRBV18 and TRBJ1-5; no definite D call. Germline-derived CDR1 and CDR2 are KGHSH and LQKENI. The CDR3 is 14 residues long. V shed 3 bases and J shed 5 bases, with 11 bases lying between them. CDR3 in amino acids: CASSPSGGYQPQHF. In nucleotides, the CDR3 is TGTGCCAGCTCACCCAGCGGCGGCTATCAGCCCCAGCATTTT. The variable domain in full, with the rest retrieved from reference TRBV18 and TRBJ1-5, is NAGVMQNPRHLVRRRGQEARLRCSPMKGHSHVYWYRQLPEEGLKFMVYLQKENIIDESGMPKERFSAEFPKEGPSILRIQQVVRGDSAAYFCASSPSGGYQPQHFGDGTRLSIL.

The gene calls are TRBV5-6 and TRBJ2-2, with no clear D. This CDR3 spans 16 amino acids. The germline CDR1 and CDR2 sequences are SGHDT and YYEEEE. The ends were cut back, 4 bases at V and 7 bases at J, with 20 bases in the middle. In nucleotides, the CDR3 is TGTGCCAGCAGCCTCCCTCCCCGGGTCTTCGGCGGGGAGCTGTTTTTT. Protein product: CASSLPPRVFGGELFF.

The CDR3 DNA is TGTGCCAGCAGCTTATTCGGGGGACCAGATACGCAGTATTTT. It is translated as CASSLFGGPDTQYF. This chain links TRBV7-3 with TRBJ2-3; possibly TRBD2 for D (6 bases). The V end was cut by 2 bases, the J end by 4 bases, with 10 bases between. The V gene's germline CDR1 is SGHTA and CDR2 FQGTGA. This CDR3 comprises 14 residues.

V usage is TRBV19 and J usage is TRBJ2-6; 11 positions agree with TRBD1. The germline gives CDR1 LNHDA, CDR2 SQIVND (reference sequence). The CDR3 runs 18 residues. Germline trimming cut 0 bases from V and 2 bases from J; bases unmatched to any gene: 3. The CDR3 region is CASSIELGQGAGANVLTF. In DNA form, the CDR3 reads TGTGCCAGTAGTATAGAGCTGGGACAGGGGGCTGGGGCCAACGTCCTGACTTTC.

The chain employs TRBV20-1 and TRBJ2-5; tentative D call: TRBD2 (6 bases). From germline, CDR1 is DFQATT and CDR2 SNEGSKA (reference sequence). Trimming stripped 3 bases from V and 4 bases from J, with 15 bases between. The CDR3 is made up of 14 amino acids. CDR3 protein: CSASPDGGVETQYF. The CDR3 region has the DNA TGCAGTGCTAGTCCTGATGGAGGGGTAGAGACCCAGTACTTC.

V is TRBV9 and J is TRBJ2-7; no clear D gene. The CDR3 has 16 amino acids. Trimming stripped 0 bases from V and 0 bases from J, with 13 bases between. The V gene's germline CDR1 is SGDLS and CDR2 YYNGEE. CDR3 sequence reads: CASSVESSVYSYEQYF. CDR3 DNA: TGTGCCAGCAGCGTAGAGTCTAGTGTATACTCCTACGAGCAGTACTTC. Using reference TRBV9 and TRBJ2-7 for the parts outside the CDR3, the full variable domain is DSGVTQTPKHLITATGQRVTLRCSPRSGDLSVYWYQQSLDQGLQFLIQYYNGEERAKGNILERFSAQQFPDLHSELNLSSLELGDSALYFCASSVESSVYSYEQYFGPGTRLTVT.

The J gene is TRBJ2-5, the V gene TRBV2; 12 nucleotides match TRBD2. After removal of 5 bases from V and 4 bases from J, the junction contained 8 bases not matched to a gene. Germline values: CDR1 SNHLY, CDR2 FYNNEI. This CDR3 region has 16 residues. The CDR3 nucleotides are TGTGCCAGCAGTCCCTCTAGCGGGAGGGCCGGAGAGACCCAGTACTTC. Residues: CASSPSSGRAGETQYF.

The chain employs TRBV3-1 (or the pseudogene TRBV3-2) and TRBJ2-7; 9 nucleotides align to TRBD2. This CDR3 is built from 16 residues. The germline gives CDR1 LGHDT, CDR2 YNNKEL (reference sequence). V was pared by 1 base and J by 4 bases, with 8 bases of the junction left unmatched. CDR3 in DNA: TGTGCCAGCAGCCAAGGTCTGATAGCGGGAGTGTACGAGCAGTACTTC. As protein: CASSQGLIAGVYEQYF.

This chain uses TRBV12-5 with TRBJ1-5; D call uncertain. Germline V lookup: CDR1 LGHNT, CDR2 FRNRAP. Trimming stripped 6 bases from V and 5 bases from J, with 14 bases between. The CDR3 runs to 14 residues. CDR3 DNA: TGTGCTAGTGGGCCTGACGGAGTTTATCAGCCCCAGCATTTT. Translated, it gives CASGPDGVYQPQHF. Using reference TRBV12-5 and TRBJ1-5 for the parts outside the CDR3, the full variable domain is DARVTQTPRHKVTEMGQEVTMRCQPILGHNTVFWYRQTMMQGLELLAYFRNRAPLDDSGMPKDRFSAEMPDATLATLKIQPSEPRDSAVYFCASGPDGVYQPQHFGDGTRLSIL.

This clone was detected only a few times. V gene TRBV7-9 combines with J gene TRBJ2-1; TRBD2 matches at 12 bases. The CDR3 is 16 residues long. Germline V lookup: CDR1 SEHNR, CDR2 FQNEAQ (reference sequence). The trim removed 2 bases at V and 8 bases at J, leaving 7 bases unmatched. The CDR3 spells CASSLFPLAGGYEQFF. The CDR3, as DNA: TGTGCCAGCAGCTTATTCCCACTAGCGGGAGGCTATGAGCAGTTCTTC.

This sequence joins TRBV6-5 and TRBJ2-1; 11 bases fit TRBD1. This CDR3 has 15 amino acids. Germline V gene sequence: CDR1 MNHEY, CDR2 SVGAGI. V was clipped by 4 bases and J by 12 bases; unmatched bases: 11. The DNA of the CDR3 is TGTGCCAGCAGTTCCGGGACAGGGGGGGGAATAGGGCAGTTCTTC. Its translation is CASSSGTGGGIGQFF.

The chain combines TRBV27 with TRBJ2-6; D unclear. The V end lost 6 bases, the J end lost 0 bases, and 9 bases lay between the germline ends. Germline V gene lookup returns CDR1 MNHEY and CDR2 SMNVEV (reference sequence). The CDR3 is 15 amino acids. DNA for the CDR3: TGTGCCAGCAGACAAAGTGCCTCTGGGGCCAACGTCCTGACTTTC. This translates into CASRQSASGANVLTF.

V gene TRBV11-2 combines with J gene TRBJ2-5, with 11 bases lining up with TRBD1. This CDR3 region has 15 residues. From germline, CDR1 is SGHAT and CDR2 FQNNGV. V dropped 5 bases and J dropped 3; count of bases not matched to a gene: 5. The CDR3 sequence is CASSLGTGGKETQYF. The CDR3, as DNA: TGTGCCAGCAGCCTCGGGACAGGGGGGAAAGAGACCCAGTACTTC.

The J gene is TRBJ1-4, the V gene TRBV20-1; D not resolved. The CDR3 sequence is 10 residues long. Germline CDR1 is DFQATT and CDR2 is SNEGSKA (reference sequence). Trimming left V 3 bases short and J 8 bases short, with 4 bases between. This chain's CDR3 is CSARGEKLFF. The CDR3 nucleotides read TGCAGTGCTAGGGGCGAAAAACTGTTTTTT.

The chain links TRBV15 to TRBJ1-1; 9 bases are shared with TRBD1. J gave up 4 bases and V 5 bases, and 11 bases lay outside the gene matches. This CDR3 has 16 amino acids. Germline values: CDR1 LNHNV, CDR2 YYDKDF (reference sequence). CDR3: CATSPRDRVISTEAFF. As DNA, the CDR3 is TGTGCCACCAGCCCCCGGGACAGGGTTATTTCCACTGAAGCTTTCTTT. The full variable domain, its missing parts supplied by reference TRBV15 and TRBJ1-1, is DAMVIQNPRYQVTQFGKPVTLSCSQTLNHNVMYWYQQKSSQAPKLLFHYYDKDFNNEADTPDNFQSRRPNTSFCFLDIRSPGLGDTAMYLCATSPRDRVISTEAFFGQGTRLTVV.

This clone was seen once. This sequence joins TRBV5-1 and TRBJ2-3; D might be TRBD2 (6 bases). Trimming shortened V by 2 bases and J by 0 bases, and 7 bases separated the two germline ends. Germline V gene lookup returns CDR1 SGHRS and CDR2 YFSETQ. This CDR3 spans 14 amino acids. CDR3 sequence: CASSFGTSTDTQYF. CDR3 nucleotides: TGCGCCAGCAGCTTTGGGACTAGCACAGATACGCAGTATTTT.

CDR3 protein: CASSYSYEQYF. The CDR3 DNA follows: TGTGCCAGCAGCTACAGCTACGAGCAGTACTTC. V gene TRBV5-6 combines with J gene TRBJ2-7; D gene unclear. Germline V gene sequence: CDR1 SGHDT, CDR2 YYEEEE. The CDR3 extends over 11 amino acids. V was shortened by 3 bases and J by 3 bases, with 4 bases between the two germline ends.

The J gene is TRBJ2-2, the V gene TRBV5-8, with TRBD1 matching over 11 bases. Germline loops: CDR1 SGHTS, CDR2 YDEGEE. This CDR3 is built from 14 residues. Trimming cost V 7 bases and J 6 bases; bases outside gene matches: 5. This CDR3 is CASARGQGAGELFF. CDR3 DNA sequence: TGTGCCAGCGCCAGGGGACAGGGGGCCGGGGAGCTGTTTTTT.

V is TRBV28 and J is TRBJ2-2; 8 bases line up with TRBD2. The CDR3 is 16 amino acids. The trim removed 5 bases at V and 2 bases at J, leaving 7 bases unmatched. Germline assignment: CDR1 MDHEN and CDR2 SYDVKM. CDR3 protein: CASSLGLAVNTGELFF. The CDR3 DNA reads as TGTGCCAGCAGTCTCGGACTAGCTGTAAACACCGGGGAGCTGTTTTTT.

The chain employs TRBV27 and TRBJ2-3; possibly TRBD1 for D (6 bases). V was shortened by 5 bases and J by 3 bases, with 18 bases between the two germline ends. There are 16 residues in the CDR3. Germline V gene data show CDR1 as MNHEY and CDR2 as SMNVEV (reference sequence). The DNA of the CDR3 is TGTGCCAGCAGTACCGGTACAGGGTTTAGGACAGATACGCAGTATTTT. Translated: CASSTGTGFRTDTQYF.

The rearrangement links TRBV28 to TRBJ2-2, with 7 bases identical to TRBD1. Looked up from germline, CDR1 is MDHEN and CDR2 is SYDVKM. V gave up 6 bases and J gave up 3 bases; unmatched junction bases: 10. This CDR3 contains 16 residues. The CDR3 DNA follows: TGTGCCAGCAGCTCGCCCGGGACAGCCCACACCGGGGAGCTGTTTTTT. This gives the protein CASSSPGTAHTGELFF.

This clone came up once. The chain employs TRBV10-2 and TRBJ2-7; 8 bases match TRBD1. Germline V CDR1 and CDR2: WSHSY, SAAADI. Trimming removed 5 bases from V and 2 bases from J; junction bases left unmatched: 8. The CDR3 covers 15 residues. The CDR3 bases are TGCGCCAGCAGTCAAATCCTGGACAGGGCCTACGAGCAGTACTTC. This encodes CASSQILDRAYEQYF.

The rearrangement links TRBV6-5 to TRBJ2-2; tentatively, D is TRBD2 (5 bases). The V and J ends lost 9 bases and 4 bases respectively, with 15 bases between them. From germline, CDR1 is MNHEY and CDR2 SVGAGI. The CDR3 runs 14 residues. CDR3 DNA sequence: TGTGCCAGTTTGAGCCTCGAGGGCACCGGGGAGCTGTTTTTT. Amino acids: CASLSLEGTGELFF.

The gene calls are TRBV19 and TRBJ2-3, with D maybe TRBD2 (6 bases). Deletions cut 4 bases from V and 2 bases from J, with 22 bases between. This CDR3 contains 18 residues. Germline V gives CDR1 LNHDA, CDR2 SQIVND (reference sequence). CDR3 region: CASSTPEKRLGFTDTQYF. CDR3 bases: TGTGCCAGTAGTACCCCCGAAAAGCGACTAGGGTTCACAGATACGCAGTATTTT.

The V call is TRBV27, the J call TRBJ1-2; 11 bases are a match to TRBD1. V shed 4 bases, J shed 2 bases, and the junction held 0 bases outside the gene matches. The CDR3 loop spans 14 amino acids. The germline gives CDR1 MNHEY, CDR2 SMNVEV (reference sequence). Here the CDR3 reads CASSWTGGNYGYTF. CDR3 bases: TGTGCCAGCAGTTGGACAGGGGGCAACTATGGCTACACCTTC.

The CDR3 sequence: CASGTVQETQYF. The CDR3, as DNA: TGTGCCAGCGGGACAGTACAAGAGACCCAGTACTTC. The chain carries TRBV27 and TRBJ2-5; TRBD1 matches 7 bases. This CDR3 is 12 amino acids long. The V gene's germline CDR1 is MNHEY and CDR2 SMNVEV (reference sequence). V trimming: 8 bases; J trimming: 2 bases; junction bases outside the gene matches: 2.